This T cell receptor (beta chain) stems from a study of cytomegalovirus exposure and HLA in healthy donors. The junction had 4 bases not matched to a gene; V was cut back by 6 bases and J by 1 base. This CDR3 region has 14 residues. CDR1 is MGHDK, CDR2 SYGVNS, per germline. With 60 Vbeta and 13 Jbeta primers, the PCR was carried out. The repertoire was sequenced with immunoSEQ multiplex PCR; TCRdb's copy has only in-frame clones and lacks some. The table lists roughly 110,000 clones, more than 65% of them singletons, with 4.2% in the top ten. The TCR sequence derives from a male donor in good health and CMV-seronegative. The chain uses TRBV25-1 and TRBJ2-7, with 9 bases fitting TRBD2. The sequenced sample consisted of PBMCs. The CDR3 loop is CASSGSGSSYEQYF. The CDR3 DNA reads TGTGCCAGCAGCGGTAGCGGGAGTTCCTACGAGCAGTACTTC.